Sequencing of this T cell receptor beta chain was carried out in a study of glioma-infiltrating T cells. For the study at large: Dexamethasone exposure before glioma surgery was limited to six or fewer days.

Trimming shortened V by 7 bases and J by 2 bases, and 11 bases separated the two germline ends. This CDR3 region has 13 residues. The V gene's germline CDR1 is MNHEY and CDR2 SVGEGT. Comments on this clonotype: Its specificity is not known. In this CDR3 the conserved last residue, phenylalanine or tryptophan, is missing, so a read error is likely.

The iRepertoire nested amplicon-rescue multiplex PCR amplified TCR alpha and beta CDR3s from RNA. Tissue mRNA or PBMC total RNA, roughly 85-450 ng, went into one-step reverse transcription and amplification. In TCRdb, the multiplex PCR reads were re-called with MiXCR into one record per CDR3 protein. The sample lists roughly 350,000 distinct CDR3 sequences, around 38% seen once, with around 13% in the top ten. Study-wide points: Tissue-blood divergence was below expectation in non-neoplastic patients, above in gliomas. Signature shared blood CDR3 motifs were enriched in low-divergence and depleted in high-divergence patients.

Sequencing was carried out using glioma tissue, nonneoplastic brain tissue, or PBMCs (not recorded which). This TCR was recovered from a human donor with low-grade glioma or glioblastoma, undergoing nonglioma brain surgery, or in good health (not recorded which). The chain carries TRBV6-2 or TRBV6-3 and TRBJ2-5; D possibly corresponds to TRBD1 (6 bases). The CDR3 spells CASKRQAQETQYL. DNA of the CDR3: TGTGCCAGCAAACGACAGGCACAAGAGACCCAGTACTTA.